The rows below give T cell receptor beta chains drawn from one sample of a study of T cell responses to AZD1222 COVID-19 vaccine. Assay: immunoSEQ multiplex PCR; the TCRdb copy retains only in-frame clones and omits some. The sample records around 130,000 clones, roughly 93% being singletons. Source: peripheral blood, taken on day 0 of AZD1222 vaccination. Receptor source: an adult in good health. The CDR3 runs from the conserved cysteine through the conserved F or W. The D gene is left open where the match is weak. Size values are once, few and many counts, or a class for expanded clones, and some rows have none.

CASSLSGASESQHF,TGTGCCAGCAGCTTAAGCGGGGCGAGCGAGTCCCAGCATTTT,.,TRBJ1-5,.,TRBV7-9
CASSLARDSPYGYTF,TGTGCCAGCAGCTTAGCGAGGGACAGCCCCTATGGCTACACCTTC,TRBD1,TRBJ1-2,few,TRBV7-6
CSAGGVEKLFF,TGCAGTGCTGGGGGGGTAGAAAAACTGTTTTTT,.,TRBJ1-4,.,TRBV20-1
CASSSGMVGETQYF,TGTGCCAGCAGCTCTGGGATGGTCGGGGAGACCCAGTACTTC,.,TRBJ2-5,.,TRBV7-3
CASSSIQGGYGYTF,TGTGCCAGCAGTTCGATACAGGGTGGCTATGGCTACACCTTC,.,TRBJ1-2,.,TRBV27
CASRNLGGTQYF,TGTGCCAGCAGAAACCTCGGGGGGACCCAGTACTTC,.,TRBJ2-5,.,TRBV12-3/TRBV12-4
CASRDPSRGYTF,TGTGCCAGCAGAGACCCCTCGAGGGGCTACACCTTC,.,TRBJ1-2,.,TRBV25-1
CASRLVFSGANTEAFF,TGTGCCAGCCGTCTTGTTTTTAGTGGTGCGAACACTGAAGCTTTCTTT,.,TRBJ1-1,.,TRBV5-8
CASSSPGTYFSGNTIYF,TGTGCCAGCAGCAGTCCCGGGACATATTTCTCTGGAAACACCATATATTTT,.,TRBJ1-3,.,TRBV6-2/TRBV6-3
CASSLGIGEQFF,TGTGCCAGCAGCTTAGGTATCGGTGAGCAGTTCTTC,.,TRBJ2-1,.,TRBV11-2
CASSIEATGPYEQYF,TGTGCCAGTAGTATTGAGGCGACAGGCCCCTACGAGCAGTACTTC,.,TRBJ2-7,.,TRBV19
CAWSRDRVGLSNQPQHF,TGTGCCTGGAGTAGGGACAGGGTAGGACTTAGCAATCAGCCCCAGCATTTT,TRBD1,TRBJ1-5,.,TRBV30
CASRRTGTEEQYF,TGTGCCAGCAGGAGGACAGGGACGGAGGAGCAGTACTTC,TRBD1,TRBJ2-7,once,TRBV6-5
CASRGRPEAFF,TGTGCCAGCCGGGGAAGACCTGAAGCTTTCTTT,.,TRBJ1-1,.,TRBV28
CATSDPPDYGYTF,TGTGCCACCAGTGATCCCCCAGACTATGGCTACACCTTC,.,TRBJ1-2,.,TRBV24-1
CASSGPGPADQETQYF,TGTGCCAGCAGCGGACCTGGACCGGCCGACCAAGAGACCCAGTACTTC,.,TRBJ2-5,.,TRBV7-9
CASSPGTPPYEQYF,TGTGCCAGCAGTCCCGGGACGCCCCCCTACGAGCAGTACTTC,.,TRBJ2-7,.,TRBV27